This T cell receptor (beta chain) is drawn from a study of PD-L1 blockade in urothelial cancer. The method was immunoSEQ multiplex PCR; TCRdb's version includes in-frame clones alone and lacks a portion of them. The table lists about 33,000 clones, 84% of them singletons. The time point is: pretreatment peripheral blood. This clone was found once. Germline V gene lookup returns CDR1 LNHDA and CDR2 SQIVND (reference sequence). The CDR3 runs to 14 residues. The V segment lost 10 bases and the J segment 2 bases; nucleotides outside the gene matches: 9. This specimen was PBMCs, taken around atezolizumab (anti-PD-L1) treatment. V usage is TRBV19 and J usage is TRBJ2-7; the match to TRBD2 covers 9 bases. The clonotype originates from a man in his 60s with urothelial cancer. The CDR3 reads CATSGGSYTYEQYF. DNA for the CDR3: TGTGCCACGAGCGGGGGGTCTTACACCTACGAGCAGTACTTC.